The 7 T cell receptor beta chains in this list originate from one sample, sequenced in a study of human T cells and chemical hapten exposure. Time point specified: pre-sensitization, week 0. Treatment described: therapeutic diphenylcyclopropenone sensitization with weekly scalp DPC. Each CDR3 protein gets one entry after TCRdb re-called the RACE reads with MiXCR. This table has around 350,000 distinct CDR3 sequences, over 5% appearing once. The sample in question was whole blood, obtained in connection with sensitization to the hapten diphenylcyclopropenone (DPC). These receptors all come from a woman between 18 and 29 years old with alopecia areata. Some clones in this sample may be carry-over from other donors' samples.

This clonotype has at least ten counts. V and J are TRBV6-5 and TRBJ2-6; TRBD1 aligns across 8 bases. From germline, CDR1 is MNHEY and CDR2 SVGAGI. CDR3 length equals 17 residues. Losses at the gene ends were 10 bases for V and 0 bases for J; bases not matched to a gene: 11. DNA for the CDR3: TGTGCCACCCGGGGACAGGCGGAAAACTCTGGGGCCAACGTCCTGACTTTC. Its translation is CATRGQAENSGANVLTF.

This clonotype was seen ten or more times. V gene TRBV7-9 combines with J gene TRBJ2-7, with 7 positions matching TRBD2. Germline values: CDR1 SEHNR, CDR2 FQNEAQ (reference sequence). The J segment lost 5 bases and the V segment lost 3 bases, leaving 7 bases of the junction unmatched. The CDR3 loop spans 14 amino acids. The CDR3 nucleotides read TGTGCCAGCAGCTTGAGCGGGGCCGTCCACGAGCAGTACTTC. It encodes CASSLSGAVHEQYF.

This clonotype came up a few times. The gene calls are TRBV7-3 and TRBJ2-7, with D possibly TRBD2 on 6 matching bases. Germline V gene sequence: CDR1 SGHTA, CDR2 FQGTGA. V was trimmed by 0 bases and J by 5 bases, leaving 17 bases between them. This CDR3 has 16 amino acids. CDR3 amino acids: CASSLTGRSRADEQYF. DNA of the CDR3: TGTGCCAGCAGCTTAACTGGGAGGTCGAGGGCGGACGAGCAGTACTTC.

This clonotype was seen more than once but under ten times. The rearrangement joins TRBV11-3 to TRBJ2-5, with TRBD2 identical over 8 bases. The germline V gene encodes CDR1 SGHNT and CDR2 YENEEA. The CDR3 loop spans 17 amino acids. The junction had 13 bases not matched to a gene; V was cut back by 5 bases and J by 2 bases. CDR3 nucleotides: TGTGCCAGCAGCCGAAGGCAGAGCGGGGGTTATCAAGAGACCCAGTACTTC. Protein product: CASSRRQSGGYQETQYF. Filled out from reference TRBV11-3 and TRBJ2-5, the complete variable domain reads EAGVVQSPRYKIIEKKQPVAFWCNPISGHNTLYWYLQNLGQGPELLIRYENEEAVDDSQLPKDRFSAERLKGVDSTLKIQPAELGDSAVYLCASSRRQSGGYQETQYFGPGTRLLVL.

This clonotype was recorded many times. The chain has TRBV10-3 and TRBJ1-6; no definite D call. Germline V gives CDR1 ENHRY, CDR2 SYGVKD. The CDR3 consists of 15 residues. Deletions cut 3 bases from V and 0 bases from J, with 6 bases between. CDR3 sequence reads: CAISEASSYNSPLHF. The CDR3 region has the DNA TGTGCCATCAGTGAAGCGAGCTCCTATAATTCACCCCTCCACTTT.

This clonotype has a handful of counts. The chain couples TRBV7-2 to TRBJ1-5, with TRBD1 as a possible D gene (5 bases). V was shortened by 2 bases and J by 1 base, with 15 bases between the two germline ends. The V gene's germline CDR1 is SGHTA and CDR2 FQGNSA. CDR3 length: 17 residues. The CDR3 DNA reads as TGTGCCAGCAGCTTACGGTCTCAGGGTTCAAGCAATCAGCCCCAGCATTTT. Protein sequence: CASSLRSQGSSNQPQHF.

In its sample, this clonotype was seen a few times. This chain uses TRBV11-1 with TRBJ2-3, with TRBD2 matching 10 bases. The CDR3 consists of 15 residues. V lost 5 bases and J lost 5; bases outside the gene matches: 7. Germline V lookup: CDR1 SGHAT, CDR2 FQDESV (reference sequence). The CDR3 DNA reads TGTGCCAGCAGCGGCGTAGCGGGGGGAAGAGATACGCAGTATTTT. Translation: CASSGVAGGRDTQYF. Based on the CDR3 plus reference TRBV11-1 and TRBJ2-3, the full variable domain is EAEVAQSPRYKITEKSQAVAFWCDPISGHATLYWYRQILGQGPELLVQFQDESVVDDSQLPKDRFSAERLKGVDSTLKIQPAELGDSAMYLCASSGVAGGRDTQYFGPGTRLTVL.